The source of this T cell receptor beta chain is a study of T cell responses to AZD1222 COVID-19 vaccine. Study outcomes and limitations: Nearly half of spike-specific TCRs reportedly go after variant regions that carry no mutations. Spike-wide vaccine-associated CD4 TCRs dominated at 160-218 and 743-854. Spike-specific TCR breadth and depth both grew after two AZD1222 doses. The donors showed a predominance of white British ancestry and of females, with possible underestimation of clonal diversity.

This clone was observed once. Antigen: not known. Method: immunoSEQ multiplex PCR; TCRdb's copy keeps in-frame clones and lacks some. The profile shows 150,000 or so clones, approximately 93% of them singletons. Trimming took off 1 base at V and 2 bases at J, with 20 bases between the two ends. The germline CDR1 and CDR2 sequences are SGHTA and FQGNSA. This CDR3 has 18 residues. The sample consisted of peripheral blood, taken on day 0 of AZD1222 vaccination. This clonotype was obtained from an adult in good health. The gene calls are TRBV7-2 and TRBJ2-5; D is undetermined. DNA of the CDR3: TGTGCCAGCAGCTTAGGCTTTACGGGTCCCACCTTACAAGAGACCCAGTACTTC. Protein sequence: CASSLGFTGPTLQETQYF. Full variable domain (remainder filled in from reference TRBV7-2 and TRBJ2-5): GAGVSQSPSNKVTEKGKDVELRCDPISGHTALYWYRQSLGQGLEFLIYFQGNSAPDKSGLPSDRFSAERTGGSVSTLTIQRTQQEDSAVYLCASSLGFTGPTLQETQYFGPGTRLLVL.